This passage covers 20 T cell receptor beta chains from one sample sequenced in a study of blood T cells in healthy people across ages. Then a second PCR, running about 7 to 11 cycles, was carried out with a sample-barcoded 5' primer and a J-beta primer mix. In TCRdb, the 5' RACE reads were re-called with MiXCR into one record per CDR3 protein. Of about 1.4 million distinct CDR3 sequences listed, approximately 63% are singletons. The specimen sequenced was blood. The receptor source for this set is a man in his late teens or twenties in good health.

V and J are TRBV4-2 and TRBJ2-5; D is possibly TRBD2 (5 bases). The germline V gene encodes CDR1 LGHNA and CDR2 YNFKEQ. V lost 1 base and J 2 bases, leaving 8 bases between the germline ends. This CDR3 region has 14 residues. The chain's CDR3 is CASSQAKRQETQYF. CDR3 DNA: TGTGCCAGCAGCCAAGCAAAGCGGCAAGAGACCCAGTACTTC.

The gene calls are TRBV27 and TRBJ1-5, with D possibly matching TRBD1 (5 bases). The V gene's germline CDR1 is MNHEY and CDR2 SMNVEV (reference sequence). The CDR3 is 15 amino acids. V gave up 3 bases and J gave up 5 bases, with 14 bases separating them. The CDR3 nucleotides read TGTGCCAGCAGTTTCACAGGAGGAGGCGATCAGCCCCAGCATTTT. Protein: CASSFTGGGDQPQHF.

The DNA for the CDR3 is TGTGCCAGCAGTGGTCTACAGGGAATTGAAGAGACCCAGTACTTC. Protein product: CASSGLQGIEETQYF. The gene calls are TRBV25-1 and TRBJ2-5; weak D call: TRBD1 (6 bases). Per the germline V gene, CDR1 is MGHDK and CDR2 is SYGVNS. This CDR3 contains 15 residues. V lost 4 bases and J lost 3, with 15 bases in between.

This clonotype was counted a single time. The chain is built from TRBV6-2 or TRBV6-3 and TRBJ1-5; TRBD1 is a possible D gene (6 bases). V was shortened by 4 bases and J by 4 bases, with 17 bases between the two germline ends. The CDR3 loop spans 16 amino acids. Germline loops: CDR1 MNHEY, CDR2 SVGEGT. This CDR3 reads CASSSTRGTPNQPQHF. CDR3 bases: TGTGCCAGCAGTTCAACAAGGGGGACGCCGAATCAGCCCCAGCATTTT.

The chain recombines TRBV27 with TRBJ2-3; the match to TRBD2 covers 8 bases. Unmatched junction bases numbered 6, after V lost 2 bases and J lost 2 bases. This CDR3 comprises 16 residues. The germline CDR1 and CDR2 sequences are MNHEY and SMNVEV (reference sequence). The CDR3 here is CASSLAQRGNTDTQYF. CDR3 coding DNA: TGTGCCAGCAGTTTAGCCCAGCGGGGGAACACAGATACGCAGTATTTT.

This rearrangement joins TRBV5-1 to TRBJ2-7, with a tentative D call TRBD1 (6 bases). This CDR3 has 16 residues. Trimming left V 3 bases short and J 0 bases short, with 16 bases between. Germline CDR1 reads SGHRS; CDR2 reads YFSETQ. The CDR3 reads CASSSAPGHASYEQYF. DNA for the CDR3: TGCGCCAGCAGCTCCGCACCGGGACATGCCTCCTACGAGCAGTACTTC.

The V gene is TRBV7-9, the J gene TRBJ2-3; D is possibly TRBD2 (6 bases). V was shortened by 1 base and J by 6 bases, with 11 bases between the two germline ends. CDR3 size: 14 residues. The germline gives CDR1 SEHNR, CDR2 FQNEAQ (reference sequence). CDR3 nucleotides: TGTGCCAGCAGCTTAGACCCGACTAGTGATACGCAGTATTTT. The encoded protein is CASSLDPTSDTQYF.

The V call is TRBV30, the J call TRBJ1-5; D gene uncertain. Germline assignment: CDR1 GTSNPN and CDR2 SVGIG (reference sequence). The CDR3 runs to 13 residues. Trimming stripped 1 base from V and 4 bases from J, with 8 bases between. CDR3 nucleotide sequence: TGTGCCTGGAGTGGGACGGGGAATCAGCCCCAGCATTTT. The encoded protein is CAWSGTGNQPQHF.

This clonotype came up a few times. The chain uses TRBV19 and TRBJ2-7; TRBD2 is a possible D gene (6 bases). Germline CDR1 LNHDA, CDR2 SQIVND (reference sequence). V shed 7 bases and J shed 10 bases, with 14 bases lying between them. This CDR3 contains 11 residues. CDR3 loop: CASKAAGTQYF. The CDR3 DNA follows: TGTGCCAGTAAGGCTGCGGGGACTCAGTACTTC. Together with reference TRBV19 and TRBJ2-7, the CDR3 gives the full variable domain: DGGITQSPKYLFRKEGQNVTLSCEQNLNHDAMYWYRQDPGQGLRLIYYSQIVNDFQKGDIAEGYSVSREKKESFPLTVTSAQKNPTAFYLCASKAAGTQYFGPGTRLTVT.

CDR3 bases: TGTGCCAGCAGCCCTCCAGGGGTTCCTGGAGAGACCCAGTACTTC. Amino acids: CASSPPGVPGETQYF. The gene calls are TRBV12-3 or TRBV12-4 and TRBJ2-5, with a tentative D call TRBD1 (6 bases). V was trimmed by 6 bases and J by 4 bases, leaving 18 bases between them. The CDR3 runs to 15 residues.

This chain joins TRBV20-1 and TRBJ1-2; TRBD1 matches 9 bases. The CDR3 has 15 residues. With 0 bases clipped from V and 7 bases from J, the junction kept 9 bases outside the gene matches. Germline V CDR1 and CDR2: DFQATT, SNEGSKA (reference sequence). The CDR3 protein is CSARDQGTGKGGYTF. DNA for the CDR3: TGCAGTGCTAGAGATCAAGGGACAGGGAAAGGTGGCTACACCTTC.

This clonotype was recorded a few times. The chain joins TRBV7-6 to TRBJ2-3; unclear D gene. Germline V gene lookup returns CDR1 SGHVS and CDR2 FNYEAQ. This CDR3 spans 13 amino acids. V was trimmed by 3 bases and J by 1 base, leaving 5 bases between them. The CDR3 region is CASSFWGTDTQYF. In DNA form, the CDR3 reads TGTGCCAGCAGCTTCTGGGGCACAGATACGCAGTATTTT.

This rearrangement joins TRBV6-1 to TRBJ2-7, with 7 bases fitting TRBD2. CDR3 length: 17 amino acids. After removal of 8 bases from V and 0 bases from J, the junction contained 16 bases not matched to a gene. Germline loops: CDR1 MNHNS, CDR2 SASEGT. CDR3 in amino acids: CASPRGSGNLLSYEQYF. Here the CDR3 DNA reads TGTGCCAGCCCCCGGGGGAGCGGGAACCTACTCTCCTACGAGCAGTACTTC.

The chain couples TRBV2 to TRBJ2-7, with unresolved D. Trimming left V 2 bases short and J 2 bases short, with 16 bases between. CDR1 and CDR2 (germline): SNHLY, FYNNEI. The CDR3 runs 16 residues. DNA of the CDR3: TGTGCCAGCAGTGAATCTTGGGGTAGTATGGCCTACGAGCAGTACTTC. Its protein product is CASSESWGSMAYEQYF.

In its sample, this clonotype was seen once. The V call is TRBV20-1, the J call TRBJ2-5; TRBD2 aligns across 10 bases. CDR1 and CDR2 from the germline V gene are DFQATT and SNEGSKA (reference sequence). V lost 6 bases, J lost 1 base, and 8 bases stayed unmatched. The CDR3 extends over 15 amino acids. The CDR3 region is CSAILAGRRQETQYF. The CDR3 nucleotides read TGCAGTGCGATACTAGCGGGGAGACGCCAAGAGACCCAGTACTTC.

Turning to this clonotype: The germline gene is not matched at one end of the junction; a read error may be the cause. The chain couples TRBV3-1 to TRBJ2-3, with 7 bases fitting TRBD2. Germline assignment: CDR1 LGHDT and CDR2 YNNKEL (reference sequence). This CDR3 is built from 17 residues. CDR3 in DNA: TGTGCCAGCAGCCAAGAAGGAACAGCGACTAGCACAGATAGGCAGTATTTT. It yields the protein CASSQEGTATSTDRQYF.

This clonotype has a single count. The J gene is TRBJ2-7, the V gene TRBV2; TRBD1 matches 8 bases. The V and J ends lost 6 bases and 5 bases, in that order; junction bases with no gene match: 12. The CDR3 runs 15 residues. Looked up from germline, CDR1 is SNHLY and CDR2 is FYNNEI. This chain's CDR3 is CASRVQGAIRHEQYF. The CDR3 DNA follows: TGTGCCAGCAGGGTCCAGGGGGCTATCCGCCACGAGCAGTACTTC.

CDR3 DNA sequence: TGCGCCAGCAGCTTTGCAGGGGTAGATGGCTACACCTTC. It specifies CASSFAGVDGYTF. J is TRBJ1-2 and V is TRBV5-1, with D possibly matching TRBD1 (6 bases). In germline, CDR1 is SGHRS, CDR2 YFSETQ. CDR3 length: 13 amino acids. Trimming removed 2 bases from V and 6 bases from J, with 11 bases in between.

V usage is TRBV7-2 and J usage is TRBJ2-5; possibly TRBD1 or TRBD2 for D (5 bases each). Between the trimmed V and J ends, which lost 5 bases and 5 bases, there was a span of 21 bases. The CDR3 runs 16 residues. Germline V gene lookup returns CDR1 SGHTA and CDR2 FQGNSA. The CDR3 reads CASSSTGTLRGETQYF. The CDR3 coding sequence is TGTGCCAGCAGCAGCACCGGGACCCTGCGAGGGGAGACCCAGTACTTC.

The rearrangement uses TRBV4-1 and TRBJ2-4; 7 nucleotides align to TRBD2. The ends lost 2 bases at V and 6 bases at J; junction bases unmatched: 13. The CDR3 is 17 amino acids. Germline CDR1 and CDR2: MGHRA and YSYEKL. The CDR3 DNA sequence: TGCGCCAGCAGCCAACTAACGTCGCGGGAGCGGGGAAACATTCAGTACTTC. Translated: CASSQLTSRERGNIQYF.